These 2 T cell receptor beta chains originate from one sample sequenced in a study of T cell repertoires in cytomegalovirus infection. TCRdb recomputed calls from the reads with MiXCR, one row per CDR3 protein. The sample holds 640,000 or so distinct CDR3 sequences; approximately 33% are singletons and the top ten take about 20%. These TCRs are of unknown antigen specificity. The sample consisted of cultured PBMCs, taken from culture after CMV antigen stimulation. The receptor set was obtained from a human donor in good health (CMV status not recorded). Some clones in this sample may be carry-over from other donors' samples.

This clonotype was recorded once. The J gene is TRBJ2-5, the V gene TRBV11-3, with D perhaps matching TRBD1 (7 bases). Germline V CDR1 and CDR2: SGHNT, YENEEA. This CDR3 is 14 amino acids long. Trimming pared 4 bases from V and 5 bases from J, leaving 14 bases between. The CDR3 reads CASSSGGTEETQYF. In DNA, the CDR3 is TGTGCCAGCAGCTCAGGGGGGACAGAGGAGACCCAGTACTTC.

This clonotype was counted at least ten times. This chain connects TRBV7-8 to TRBJ2-1; the match to TRBD2 covers 10 bases. Trimming took 2 bases from V and 7 from J; bases not matched to a gene: 2. The CDR3 length is 14 residues. Germline V gene data show CDR1 as SGHVS and CDR2 as FQNEAQ. Written as DNA, the CDR3 is TGTGCCAGCAGCTTAAGAGCGGGAGGGAATGAGCAGTTCTTC. It is translated as CASSLRAGGNEQFF.